The 7 T cell receptor beta chains in this list originate from one sample, sequenced in a study of blood T cell repertoires in COVID-19. Sequencing was performed with immunoSEQ multiplex PCR; in TCRdb, only in-frame clones are kept and a portion is missing. The sample has around 130,000 clones; 88% are singletons. The sample consisted of peripheral blood. The receptors here all came from a human donor with COVID-19, enrolled during active disease. The donor label of this sample is uncertain.

The genes are TRBV10-3 and TRBJ2-7; perhaps TRBD2 as D (5 bases). The CDR3 runs to 13 residues. The germline CDR1 and CDR2 sequences are ENHRY and SYGVKD. The CDR3 bases are TGTGCGATATCAGGTCGGGATCTCTCCGAGCAGTACTTC. This codes for CAISGRDLSEQYF.

The genes are TRBV6-5 and TRBJ1-5, with D possibly TRBD1 on 5 matching bases. Trimming stripped 7 bases from V and 1 base from J, with 8 bases between. Germline CDR1 MNHEY, CDR2 SVGAGI. This CDR3 has 13 amino acids. The CDR3 here is CASNGGSNQPQHF. The CDR3 region has the DNA TGTGCCAGCAATGGGGGGAGCAATCAGCCCCAGCATTTT.

The chain combines TRBV6-5 with TRBJ1-1; a weak D match, TRBD1 (5 bases). CDR3 length: 13 amino acids. Germline V gene sequence: CDR1 MNHEY, CDR2 SVGAGI. V was clipped by 6 bases and J by 4 bases, with 12 bases between them. CDR3 nucleotides: TGTGCCAGCAGACTTGGGGGGATCACTGAAGCTTTCTTT. This codes for CASRLGGITEAFF.

The chain has TRBV30 and TRBJ2-7; D uncertain. Trimming removed 4 bases from V and 3 bases from J, with 4 bases in between. Germline lookup yields CDR1 GTSNPN and CDR2 SVGIG (reference sequence). The CDR3 runs to 10 residues. CDR3 protein: CAWTSYEQYF. In DNA form, the CDR3 reads TGTGCCTGGACGAGCTACGAGCAGTACTTC.

This clone was counted at least ten times. Here the CDR3 DNA reads TGTGCCAGCAGCTACCGCAAGAGTAGCGGGGGGGCTTACACCGGGGAGCTGTTTTTT. Translation gives CASSYRKSSGGAYTGELFF. J is TRBJ2-2 and V is TRBV7-9; 11 bases map to TRBD2. CDR3 length equals 19 residues. V was pared by 4 bases and J by 3 bases, with 13 bases of the junction left unmatched. Germline-derived CDR1 and CDR2 are SEHNR and FQNEAQ (reference sequence).

The CDR3 nucleotides read TGTGCCAGCAGCTTAGGGACAGTCAACACTGAAGCTTTCTTT. Protein product: CASSLGTVNTEAFF. J is TRBJ1-1 and V is TRBV5-4; TRBD1 matches at 7 bases. CDR1 is SGHNT and CDR2 is YYREEE in the germline V gene (reference sequence). The ends lost 2 bases at V and 2 bases at J; junction bases unmatched: 3. The CDR3 loop spans 14 amino acids.

This CDR3 reads CASAGTSAYEQYF. The CDR3 DNA is TGTGCCAGCGCCGGGACTAGCGCCTACGAGCAGTACTTC. The chain couples TRBV25-1 to TRBJ2-7; 10 bases fit TRBD2. With V trimmed by 8 bases and J by 2 bases, 3 bases remained unmatched. Germline lookup yields CDR1 MGHDK and CDR2 SYGVNS. The CDR3 is 13 residues long.